This T cell receptor beta chain was captured in a study of T cell responses to AZD1222 COVID-19 vaccine. About the research overall: Pooled together were second doses at about 4 or about 12 weeks. Study conclusions and caveats: Of the AZD1222 recipients, only 5 or 6 were seropositive at baseline. Scientists sampled the repertoires only once the peak T cell response had passed.

The table came from immunoSEQ multiplex PCR; TCRdb's copy has only in-frame clones and leaves some out. The table records under 130,000 clones, 85% to 90% of them present only once. The CDR3 sequence is 17 residues long. About this clone: The antigen remains undetermined.

Sequences were derived from peripheral blood, sampled on day 0 of AZD1222 vaccination. The chain is built from TRBV21-1 and TRBJ1-5. TRBV21-1 is termed a pseudogene. The TCR comes from an adult in good health. CDR3 nucleotide sequence: TGTGCCAGCAGCAAACGGGGAAAGGCCTGGAGCAATCAGCCCCAGCATTTT. It encodes CASSKRGKAWSNQPQHF.